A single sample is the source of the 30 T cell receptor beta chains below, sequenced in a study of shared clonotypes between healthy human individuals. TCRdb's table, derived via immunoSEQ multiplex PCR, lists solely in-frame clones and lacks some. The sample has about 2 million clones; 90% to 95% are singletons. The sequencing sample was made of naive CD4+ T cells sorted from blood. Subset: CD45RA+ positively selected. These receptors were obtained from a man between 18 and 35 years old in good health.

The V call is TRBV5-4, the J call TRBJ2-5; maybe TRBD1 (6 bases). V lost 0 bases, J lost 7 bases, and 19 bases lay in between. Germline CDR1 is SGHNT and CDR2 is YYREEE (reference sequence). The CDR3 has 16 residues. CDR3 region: CASSLARDRTGLTQYF. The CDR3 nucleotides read TGTGCCAGCAGCTTGGCTAGAGACAGGACCGGATTGACCCAGTACTTC. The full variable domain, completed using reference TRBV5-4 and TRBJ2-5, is ETGVTQSPTHLIKTRGQQVTLRCSSQSGHNTVSWYQQALGQGPQFIFQYYREEENGRGNFPPRFSGLQFPNYSSELNVNALELDDSALYLCASSLARDRTGLTQYFGPGTRLLVL.

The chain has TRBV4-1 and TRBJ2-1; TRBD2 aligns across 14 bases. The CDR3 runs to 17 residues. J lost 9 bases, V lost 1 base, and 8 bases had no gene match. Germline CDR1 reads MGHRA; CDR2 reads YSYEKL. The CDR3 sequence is CASSQVPTSGRAGEQFF. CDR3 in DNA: TGCGCCAGCAGCCAAGTTCCGACTAGCGGGAGGGCTGGTGAGCAGTTCTTC.

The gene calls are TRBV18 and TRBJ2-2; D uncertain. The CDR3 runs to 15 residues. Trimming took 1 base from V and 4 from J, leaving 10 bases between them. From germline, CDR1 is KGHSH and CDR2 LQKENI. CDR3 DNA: TGTGCCAGCTCACCACAGGGTGTGGGCACCGGGGAGCTGTTTTTT. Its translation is CASSPQGVGTGELFF.

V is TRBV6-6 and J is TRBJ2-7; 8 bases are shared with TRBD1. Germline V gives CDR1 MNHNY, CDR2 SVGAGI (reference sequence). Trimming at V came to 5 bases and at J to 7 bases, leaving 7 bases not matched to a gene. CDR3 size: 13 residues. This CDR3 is CASSRQGPGEQYF. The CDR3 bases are TGTGCCAGCAGTCGACAGGGGCCGGGGGAGCAGTACTTC.

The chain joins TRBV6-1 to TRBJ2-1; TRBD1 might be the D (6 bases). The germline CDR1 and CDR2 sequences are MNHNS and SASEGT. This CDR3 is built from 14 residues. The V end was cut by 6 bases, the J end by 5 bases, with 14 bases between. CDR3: CASSTRTGNNEQFF. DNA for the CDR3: TGTGCCAGCAGCACGCGTACAGGGAACAATGAGCAGTTCTTC.

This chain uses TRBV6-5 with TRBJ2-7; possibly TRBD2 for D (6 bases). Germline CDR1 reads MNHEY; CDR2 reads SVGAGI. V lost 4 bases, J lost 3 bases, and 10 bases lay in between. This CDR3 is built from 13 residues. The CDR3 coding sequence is TGTGCCAGCAGTTCAGCGGGCCGCTACGAGCAGTACTTC. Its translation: CASSSAGRYEQYF.

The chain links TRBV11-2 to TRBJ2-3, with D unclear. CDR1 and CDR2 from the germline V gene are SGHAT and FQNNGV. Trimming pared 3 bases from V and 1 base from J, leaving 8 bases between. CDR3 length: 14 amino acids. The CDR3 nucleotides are TGTGCCAGCAGCTTCCGGCCACGCACAGATACGCAGTATTTT. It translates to CASSFRPRTDTQYF.

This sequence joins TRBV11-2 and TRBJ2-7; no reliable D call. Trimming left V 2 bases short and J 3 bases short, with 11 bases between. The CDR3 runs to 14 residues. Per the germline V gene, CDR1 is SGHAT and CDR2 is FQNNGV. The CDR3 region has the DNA TGTGCCAGCAGCTTAACGGACGGCAGCTACGAGCAGTACTTC. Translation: CASSLTDGSYEQYF.

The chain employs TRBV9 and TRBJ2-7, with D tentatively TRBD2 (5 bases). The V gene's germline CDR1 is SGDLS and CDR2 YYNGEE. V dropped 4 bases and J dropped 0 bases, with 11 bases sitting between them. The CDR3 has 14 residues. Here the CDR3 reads CASSPVGSSYEQYF. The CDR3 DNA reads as TGTGCCAGCAGCCCGGTAGGGAGCTCCTACGAGCAGTACTTC.

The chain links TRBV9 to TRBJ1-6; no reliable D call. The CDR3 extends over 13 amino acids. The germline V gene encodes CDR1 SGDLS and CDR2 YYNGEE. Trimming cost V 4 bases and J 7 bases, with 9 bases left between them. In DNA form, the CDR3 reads TGTGCCAGCAGCACCCGCGAAAATTCACCCCTCCACTTT. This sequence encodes CASSTRENSPLHF.

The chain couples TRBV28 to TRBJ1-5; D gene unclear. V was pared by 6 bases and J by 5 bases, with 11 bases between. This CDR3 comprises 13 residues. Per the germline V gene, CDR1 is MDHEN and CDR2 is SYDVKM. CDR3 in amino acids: CASRPGGDQPQHF. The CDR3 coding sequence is TGTGCCAGCAGGCCGGGTGGGGATCAGCCCCAGCATTTT.

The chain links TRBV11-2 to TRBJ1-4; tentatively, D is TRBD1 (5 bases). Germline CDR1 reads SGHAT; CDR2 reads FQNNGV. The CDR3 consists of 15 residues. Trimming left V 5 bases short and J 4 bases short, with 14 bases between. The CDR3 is CASSGLRGGNEKLFF. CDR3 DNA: TGTGCCAGCAGCGGCCTCCGGGGGGGTAATGAAAAACTGTTTTTT.

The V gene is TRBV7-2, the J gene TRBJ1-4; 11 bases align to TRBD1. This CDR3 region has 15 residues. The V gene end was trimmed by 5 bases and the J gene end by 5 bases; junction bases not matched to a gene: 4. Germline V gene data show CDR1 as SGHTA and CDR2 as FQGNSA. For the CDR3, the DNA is TGTGCCAGCAGCCCTCGGACAGGGGGCAATGAAAAACTGTTTTTT. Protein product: CASSPRTGGNEKLFF.

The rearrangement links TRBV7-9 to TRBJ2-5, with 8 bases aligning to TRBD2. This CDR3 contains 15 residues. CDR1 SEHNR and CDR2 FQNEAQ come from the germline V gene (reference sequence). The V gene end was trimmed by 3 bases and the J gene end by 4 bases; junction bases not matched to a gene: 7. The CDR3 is CASSLESREGETQYF. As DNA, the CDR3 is TGTGCCAGCAGCTTGGAATCCCGGGAGGGAGAGACCCAGTACTTC. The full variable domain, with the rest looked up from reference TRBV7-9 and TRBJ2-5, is DTGVSQNPRHKITKRGQNVTFRCDPISEHNRLYWYRQTLGQGPEFLTYFQNEAQLEKSRLLSDRFSAERPKGSFSTLEIQRTEQGDSAMYLCASSLESREGETQYFGPGTRLLVL.

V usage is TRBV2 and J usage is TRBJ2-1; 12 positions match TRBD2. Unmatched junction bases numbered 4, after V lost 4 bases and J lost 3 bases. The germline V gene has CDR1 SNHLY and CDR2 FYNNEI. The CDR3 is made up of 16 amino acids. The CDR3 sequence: CASSGLAGDYYNEQFF. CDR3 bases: TGTGCCAGCAGTGGACTAGCGGGGGACTACTACAATGAGCAGTTCTTC.

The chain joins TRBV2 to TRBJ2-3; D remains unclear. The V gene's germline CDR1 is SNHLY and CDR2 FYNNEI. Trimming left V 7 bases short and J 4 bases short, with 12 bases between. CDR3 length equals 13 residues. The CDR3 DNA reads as TGTGCCAGCATAGCCGGGCCCCCAGATACGCAGTATTTT. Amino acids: CASIAGPPDTQYF.

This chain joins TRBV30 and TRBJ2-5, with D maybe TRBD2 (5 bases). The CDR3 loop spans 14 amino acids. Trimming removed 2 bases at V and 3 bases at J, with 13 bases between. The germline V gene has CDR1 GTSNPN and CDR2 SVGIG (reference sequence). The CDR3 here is CAWSLPAGKETQYF. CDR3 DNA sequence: TGTGCCTGGAGTCTCCCGGCGGGTAAAGAGACCCAGTACTTC.

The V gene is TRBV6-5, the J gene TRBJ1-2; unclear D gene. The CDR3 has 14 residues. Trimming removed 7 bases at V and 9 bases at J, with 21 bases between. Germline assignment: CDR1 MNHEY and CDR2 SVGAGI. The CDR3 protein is CASKISPGVVSYTF. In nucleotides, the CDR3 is TGTGCCAGCAAGATTAGCCCCGGGGTTGTGAGCTACACCTTC.

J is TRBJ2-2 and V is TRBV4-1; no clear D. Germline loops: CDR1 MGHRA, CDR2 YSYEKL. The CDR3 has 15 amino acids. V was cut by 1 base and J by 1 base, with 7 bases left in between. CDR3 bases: TGCGCCAGCAGCCAAGGAGTGAGGAACACCGGGGAGCTGTTTTTT. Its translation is CASSQGVRNTGELFF.

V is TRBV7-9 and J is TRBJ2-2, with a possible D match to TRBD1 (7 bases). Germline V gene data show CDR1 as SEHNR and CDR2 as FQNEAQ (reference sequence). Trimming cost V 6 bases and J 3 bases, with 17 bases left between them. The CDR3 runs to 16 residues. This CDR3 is CASSPRGVKDTGELFF. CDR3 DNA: TGTGCCAGCAGTCCCAGGGGGGTGAAGGACACCGGGGAGCTGTTTTTT.

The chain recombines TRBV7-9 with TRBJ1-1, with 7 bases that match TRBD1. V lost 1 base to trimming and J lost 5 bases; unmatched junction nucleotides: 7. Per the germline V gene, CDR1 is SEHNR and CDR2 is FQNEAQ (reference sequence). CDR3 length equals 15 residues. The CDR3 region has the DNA TGTGCCAGCAGCTTAGGCTCAGCAGGGGGGACTGAAGCTTTCTTT. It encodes CASSLGSAGGTEAFF.

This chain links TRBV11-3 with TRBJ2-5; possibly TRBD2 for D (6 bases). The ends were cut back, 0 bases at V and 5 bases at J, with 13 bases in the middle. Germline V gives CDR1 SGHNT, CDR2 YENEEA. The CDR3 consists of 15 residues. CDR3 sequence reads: CASSLDGGVTETQYF. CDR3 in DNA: TGTGCCAGCAGCTTAGACGGAGGGGTGACGGAGACCCAGTACTTC.

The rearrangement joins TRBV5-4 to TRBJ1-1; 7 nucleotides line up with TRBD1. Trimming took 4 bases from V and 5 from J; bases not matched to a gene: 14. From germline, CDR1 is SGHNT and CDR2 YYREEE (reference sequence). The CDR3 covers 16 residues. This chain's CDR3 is CASSPRDRPLGTEAFF. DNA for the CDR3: TGTGCCAGCAGCCCCCGGGACAGACCCTTGGGGACTGAAGCTTTCTTT.

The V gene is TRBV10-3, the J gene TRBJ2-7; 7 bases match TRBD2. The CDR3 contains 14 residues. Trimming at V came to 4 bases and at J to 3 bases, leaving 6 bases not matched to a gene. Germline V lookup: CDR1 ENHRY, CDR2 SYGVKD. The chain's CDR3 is CAISVTSQIYEQYF. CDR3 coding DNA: TGTGCCATCAGTGTGACTAGCCAAATCTACGAGCAGTACTTC.

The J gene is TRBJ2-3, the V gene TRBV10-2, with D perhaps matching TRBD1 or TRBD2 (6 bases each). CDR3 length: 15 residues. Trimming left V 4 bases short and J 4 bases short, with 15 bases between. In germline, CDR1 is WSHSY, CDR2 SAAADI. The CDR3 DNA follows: TGCGCCAGCAGTGGGTCCAGGGGAGGCGCAGATACGCAGTATTTT. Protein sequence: CASSGSRGGADTQYF.

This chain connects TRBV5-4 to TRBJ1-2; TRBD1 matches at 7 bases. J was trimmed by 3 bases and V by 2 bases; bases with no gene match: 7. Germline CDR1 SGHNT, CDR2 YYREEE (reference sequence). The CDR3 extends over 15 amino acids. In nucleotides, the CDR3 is TGTGCCAGCAGCTTAGCCGGACAGGCCCACTATGGCTACACCTTC. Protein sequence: CASSLAGQAHYGYTF.

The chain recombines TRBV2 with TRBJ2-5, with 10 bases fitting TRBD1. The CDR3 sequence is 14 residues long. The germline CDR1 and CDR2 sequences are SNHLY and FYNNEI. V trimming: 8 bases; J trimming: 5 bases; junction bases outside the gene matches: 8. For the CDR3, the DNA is TGTGCCAGCGGAAGAGACAGGGGGCAGGAGACCCAGTACTTC. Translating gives CASGRDRGQETQYF.

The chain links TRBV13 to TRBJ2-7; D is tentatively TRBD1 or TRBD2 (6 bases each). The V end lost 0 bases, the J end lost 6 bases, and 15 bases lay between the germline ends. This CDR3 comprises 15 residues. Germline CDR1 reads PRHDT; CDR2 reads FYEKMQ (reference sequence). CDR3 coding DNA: TGTGCCAGCAGCTTAGGCAACAGGGTGCGGGGCGAGCAGTACTTC. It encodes CASSLGNRVRGEQYF.

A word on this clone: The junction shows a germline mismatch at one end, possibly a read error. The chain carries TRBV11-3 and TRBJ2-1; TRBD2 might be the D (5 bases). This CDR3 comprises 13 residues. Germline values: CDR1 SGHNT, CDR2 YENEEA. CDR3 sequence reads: CASSLEGYNEQFF. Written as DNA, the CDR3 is TGTGCCAGCAGCCTAGAGGGCTACAATGAGCAGTTCTTC. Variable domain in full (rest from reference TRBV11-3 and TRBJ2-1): EAGVVQSPRYKIIEKKQPVAFWCNPISGHNTLYWYLQNLGQGPELLIRYENEEAVDDSQLPKDRFSAERLKGVDSTLKIQPAELGDSAVYLCASSLEGYNEQFFGPGTRLTVL.

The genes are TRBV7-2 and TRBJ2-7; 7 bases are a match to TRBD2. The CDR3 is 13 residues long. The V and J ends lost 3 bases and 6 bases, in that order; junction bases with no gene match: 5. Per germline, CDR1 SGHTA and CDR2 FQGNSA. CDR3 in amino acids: CASSFGTTAEQYF. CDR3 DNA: TGTGCCAGCAGCTTCGGGACTACGGCCGAGCAGTACTTC. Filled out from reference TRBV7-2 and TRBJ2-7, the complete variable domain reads GAGVSQSPSNKVTEKGKDVELRCDPISGHTALYWYRQSLGQGLEFLIYFQGNSAPDKSGLPSDRFSAERTGGSVSTLTIQRTQQEDSAVYLCASSFGTTAEQYFGPGTRLTVT.